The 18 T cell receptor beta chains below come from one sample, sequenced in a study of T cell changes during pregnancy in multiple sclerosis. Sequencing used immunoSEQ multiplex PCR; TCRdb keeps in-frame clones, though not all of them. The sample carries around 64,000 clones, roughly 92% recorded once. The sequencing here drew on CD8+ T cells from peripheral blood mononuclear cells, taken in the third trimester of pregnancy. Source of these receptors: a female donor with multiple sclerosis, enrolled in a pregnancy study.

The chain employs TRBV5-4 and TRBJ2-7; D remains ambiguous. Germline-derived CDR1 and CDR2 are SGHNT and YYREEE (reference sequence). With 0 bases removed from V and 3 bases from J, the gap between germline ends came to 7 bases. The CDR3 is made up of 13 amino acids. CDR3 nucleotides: TGTGCCAGCAGCTTGGGGCAAAACTACGAGCAGTACTTC. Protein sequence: CASSLGQNYEQYF.

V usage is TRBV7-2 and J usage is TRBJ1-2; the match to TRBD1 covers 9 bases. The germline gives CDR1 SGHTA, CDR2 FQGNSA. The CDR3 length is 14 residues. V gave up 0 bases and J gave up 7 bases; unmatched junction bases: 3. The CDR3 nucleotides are TGTGCCAGCAGCTTAGCGGGACAGGGTGGTGGCTACACCTTC. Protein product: CASSLAGQGGGYTF.

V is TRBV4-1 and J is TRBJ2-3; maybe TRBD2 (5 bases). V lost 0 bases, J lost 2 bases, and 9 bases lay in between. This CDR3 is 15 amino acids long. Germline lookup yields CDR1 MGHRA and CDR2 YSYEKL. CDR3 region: CASSQDQADTDTQYF. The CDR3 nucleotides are TGCGCCAGCAGCCAAGATCAAGCGGACACAGATACGCAGTATTTT.

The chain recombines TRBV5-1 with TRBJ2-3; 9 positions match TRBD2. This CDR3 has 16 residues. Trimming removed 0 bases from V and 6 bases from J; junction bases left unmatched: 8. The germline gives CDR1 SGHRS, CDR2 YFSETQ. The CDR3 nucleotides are TGCGCCAGCAGCTTGGAGGGATTAGCGGGAGCGGATACGCAGTATTTT. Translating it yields CASSLEGLAGADTQYF.

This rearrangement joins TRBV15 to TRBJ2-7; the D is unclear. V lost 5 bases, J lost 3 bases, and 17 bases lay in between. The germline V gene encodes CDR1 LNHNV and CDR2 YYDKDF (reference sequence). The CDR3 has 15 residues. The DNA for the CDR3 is TGTGCCACCAGCCGAACCCTTGACTCTTTCTACGAGCAGTACTTC. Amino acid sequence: CATSRTLDSFYEQYF.

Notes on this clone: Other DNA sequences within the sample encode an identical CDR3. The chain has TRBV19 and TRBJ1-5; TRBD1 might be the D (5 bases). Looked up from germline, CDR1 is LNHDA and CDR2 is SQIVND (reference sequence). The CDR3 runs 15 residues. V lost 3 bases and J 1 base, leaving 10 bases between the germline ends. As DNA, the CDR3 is TGTGCCAGTAGTATCGGGCAGGGAAGCAATCAGCCCCAGCATTTT. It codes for CASSIGQGSNQPQHF.

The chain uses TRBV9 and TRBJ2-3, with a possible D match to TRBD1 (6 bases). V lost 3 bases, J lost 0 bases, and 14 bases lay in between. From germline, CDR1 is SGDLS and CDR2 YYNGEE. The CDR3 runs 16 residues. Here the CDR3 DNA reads TGTGCCAGCAGCGAGCAGGGGTCGTCTAGCACAGATACGCAGTATTTT. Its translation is CASSEQGSSSTDTQYF.

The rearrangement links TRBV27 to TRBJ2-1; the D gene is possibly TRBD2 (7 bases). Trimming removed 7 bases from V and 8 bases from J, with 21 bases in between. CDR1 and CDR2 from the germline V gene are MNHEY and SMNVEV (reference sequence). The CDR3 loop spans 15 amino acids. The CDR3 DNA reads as TGTGCCAGCACCTGGGTGGGGGGGGCATGGGATGAGCAGTTCTTC. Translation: CASTWVGGAWDEQFF.

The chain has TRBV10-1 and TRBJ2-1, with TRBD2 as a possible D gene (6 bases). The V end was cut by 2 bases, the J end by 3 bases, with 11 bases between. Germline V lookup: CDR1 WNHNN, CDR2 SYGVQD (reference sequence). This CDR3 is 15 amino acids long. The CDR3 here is CASSEGGSFYNEQFF. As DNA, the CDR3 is TGCGCCAGCAGTGAGGGGGGGAGCTTCTACAATGAGCAGTTCTTC.

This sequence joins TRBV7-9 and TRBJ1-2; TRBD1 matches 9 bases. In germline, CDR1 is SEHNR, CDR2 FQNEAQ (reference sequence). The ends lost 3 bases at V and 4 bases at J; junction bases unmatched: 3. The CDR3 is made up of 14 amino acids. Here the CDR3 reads CASSLPGQGYGYTF. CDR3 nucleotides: TGTGCCAGCAGCTTGCCGGGACAGGGCTATGGCTACACCTTC.

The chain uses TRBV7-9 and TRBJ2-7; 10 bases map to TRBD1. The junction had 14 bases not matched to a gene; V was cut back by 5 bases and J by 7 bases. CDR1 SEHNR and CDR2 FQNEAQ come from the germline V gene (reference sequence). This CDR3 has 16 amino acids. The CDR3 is CASSPRAGTGVWEQYF. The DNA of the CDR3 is TGTGCCAGCAGCCCCAGGGCGGGGACAGGGGTTTGGGAGCAGTACTTC.

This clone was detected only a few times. The CDR3 nucleotides read TGTGCCAGCAGCTCGAGGACGGGAAATGAAGCTTTCTTT. The encoded protein is CASSSRTGNEAFF. The chain carries TRBV7-8 and TRBJ1-1; D gene ambiguous. CDR3 size: 13 residues. Germline CDR1 is SGHVS and CDR2 is FQNEAQ. V was shortened by 4 bases and J by 7 bases, with 13 bases between the two germline ends. The full variable domain, its missing parts supplied by reference TRBV7-8 and TRBJ1-1, is GAGVSQSPRYKVAKRGQDVALRCDPISGHVSLFWYQQALGQGPEFLTYFQNEAQLDKSGLPSDRFFAERPEGSVSTLKIQRTQQEDSAVYLCASSSRTGNEAFFGQGTRLTVV.

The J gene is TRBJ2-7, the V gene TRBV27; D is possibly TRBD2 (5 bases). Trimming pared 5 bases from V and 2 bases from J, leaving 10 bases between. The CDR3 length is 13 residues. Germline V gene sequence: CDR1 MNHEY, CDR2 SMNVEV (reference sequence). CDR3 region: CASSVGSTYEQYF. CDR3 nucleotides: TGTGCCAGCAGTGTGGGGAGTACCTACGAGCAGTACTTC.

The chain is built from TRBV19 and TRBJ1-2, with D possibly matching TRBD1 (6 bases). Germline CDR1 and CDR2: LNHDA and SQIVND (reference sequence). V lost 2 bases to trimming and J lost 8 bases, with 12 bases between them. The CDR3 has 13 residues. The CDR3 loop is CASSIQGIGGYTF. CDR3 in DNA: TGTGCCAGTAGTATACAGGGGATAGGAGGCTACACCTTC.

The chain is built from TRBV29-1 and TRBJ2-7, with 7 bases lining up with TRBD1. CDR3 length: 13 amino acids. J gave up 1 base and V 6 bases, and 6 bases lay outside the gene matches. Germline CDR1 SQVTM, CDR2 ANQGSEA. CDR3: CSVAQTGSYEQYF. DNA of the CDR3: TGCAGCGTCGCTCAGACAGGGTCCTACGAGCAGTACTTC.

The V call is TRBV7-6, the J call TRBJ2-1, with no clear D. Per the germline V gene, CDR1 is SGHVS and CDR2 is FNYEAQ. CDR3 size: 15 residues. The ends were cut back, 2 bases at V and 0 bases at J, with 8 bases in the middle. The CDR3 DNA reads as TGTGCCAGCAGCTTATTCCCGAGCTCCTACAATGAGCAGTTCTTC. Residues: CASSLFPSSYNEQFF.

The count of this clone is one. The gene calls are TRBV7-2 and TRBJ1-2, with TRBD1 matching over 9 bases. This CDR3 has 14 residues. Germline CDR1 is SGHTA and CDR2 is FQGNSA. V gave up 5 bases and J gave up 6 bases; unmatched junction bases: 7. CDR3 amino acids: CASSAHRGQDGYTF. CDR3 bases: TGTGCCAGCAGCGCCCACAGGGGGCAGGATGGCTACACCTTC.

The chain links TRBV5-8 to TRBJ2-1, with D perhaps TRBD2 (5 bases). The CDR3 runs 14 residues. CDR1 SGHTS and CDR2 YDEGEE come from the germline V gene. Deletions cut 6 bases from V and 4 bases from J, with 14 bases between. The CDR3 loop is CASIDRGAYNEQFF. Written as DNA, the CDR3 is TGTGCCAGCATAGACCGGGGTGCATACAATGAGCAGTTCTTC.